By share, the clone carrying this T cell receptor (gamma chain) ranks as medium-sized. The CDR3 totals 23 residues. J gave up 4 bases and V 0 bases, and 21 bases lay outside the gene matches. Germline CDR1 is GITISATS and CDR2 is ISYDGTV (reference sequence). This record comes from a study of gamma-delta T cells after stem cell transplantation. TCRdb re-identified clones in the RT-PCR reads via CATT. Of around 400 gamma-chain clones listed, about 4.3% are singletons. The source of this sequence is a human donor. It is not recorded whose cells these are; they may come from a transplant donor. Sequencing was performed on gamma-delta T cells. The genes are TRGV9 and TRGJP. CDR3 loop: CALWEVIRFRATQQELGKKIKVF. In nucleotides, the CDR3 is TGTGCCTTGTGGGAGGTGATTCGTTTTCGGGCTACTCAACAAGAGTTGGGCAAAAAAATCAAGGTATTT.